This T cell receptor beta chain was sequenced in a study of cytomegalovirus exposure and HLA in healthy donors (TCRdb year 2017). Broadly, across the study: An earlier analysis of approximately 590 of the donors reported 250 to 350 Gb of sequence data and some 120 million unique TCR beta sequences from roughly 200 million T cells. Across roughly 420 genotyped donors of the cohort, an average of roughly 250,000 unique TCR beta nucleotide sequences per donor were sequenced, and roughly a sixth of those sequences were non-productive. HLA typing covered class I and class II loci at four-digit resolution. Every repertoire in the discovery cohort had been generated on one and the same sequencing platform. The study used immunosequencing to profile the T cell repertoires of approximately 630 subjects and linked those repertoires to cytomegalovirus serostatus. Donor age, sex, ethnicity and CMV serostatus were collected together with the repertoire data. Besides the first cohort of 666 subjects, a separate validation cohort made up of 90 to 150 different subjects was used. The aim of the study was to test whether cataloging public T cell receptors could identify signatures of past pathogen exposure. An earlier analysis of some 500 of the donors applied high-throughput TCR beta sequencing to assess whether each TCR beta V gene segment acted as functional or pseudogenic. Rather than drawing on any new phenotypic data, the later analysis identified candidate immune exposures from TCR beta sequences and the way those sequences occurred across donors. A few DR-DQ haplotypes were treated as single units for association and clustering because of strong linkage in the cohort. An early release that covered roughly 600 HLA-typed donors contained 300 to 350 gigabases of sequencing data and 80 million or so unique TCR sequences. Typing coverage varied by locus: about 620-640 donors for A, B, C, DRB1 and DQB1; roughly 520 for DQA1; about 570 for DPA1; more than 450 for DPB1. High-throughput TCR immunosequencing, statistical association of individual TCRs with disease status, and machine learning were combined to predict cytomegalovirus infection status. A later genetic analysis used genome-wide SNP genotypes for about 65% of the roughly 700 donors, treating that subset as a discovery cohort. Of the roughly 430 genotyped donors, about 84% fell in the genetic ancestry cluster associated with self-reported Caucasian donors. To study patterns of TCR occurrence, a later analysis re-analyzed previously published TCR beta repertoires from several hundred donors and added high-resolution HLA genotyping. Broader findings and caveats from the paper: When HLA alleles, especially DR and DQ, strongly co-occurred, TCR associations were difficult to assign to individual alleles. For the cohort, immune exposure information was limited to CMV serostatus. In a later analysis, HLA-associated TCR beta chains were found to be more clonally expanded and to have lower generation probabilities than equally common non-associated chains. A further reported finding was that TCR beta sequences accurately predicted the HLA-A and HLA-B alleles for most subjects in the first cohort. The earlier analysis of 587 of the donors excluded over 15 rarely observed V segments, including chromosome 9 orphons, because counts were too low. The study listed approximately 150 TCR beta chains as associated with cytomegalovirus. It was suggested by the authors that the approach could potentially be generalized to other disease states and immunological phenotypes. Some IMGT-functional V segments, including TRBV6-2 and TRBV6-3, could not be told apart with the 87-base-pair reads, so those segments were excluded. This cohort had only TCR beta chains sequenced, and the lack of alpha or paired-chain data limited which features could be detected. Correlated functional status among segregating V segments might be attributable to linkage disequilibrium, but an unknown experimental factor could not be ruled out. Most CMV-associated TCR beta chains appeared to be HLA-restricted in a later analysis, and the HLA associations seemed to be driven largely by CMV exposure. The presence/absence analyses assumed that sequencing depth was roughly uniform across donors, and that assumption may not be true. In vitro tests confirmed that a few of the cytomegalovirus-associated TCR beta chains recognize cytomegalovirus antigens. In both the original and validation cohorts, the classifier was reported to diagnose cytomegalovirus status with high specificity and sensitivity. In a later genetic analysis, fewer N-insertions in productive TCRs were reported among donors in an Asian-associated ancestry cluster than the 666-donor mean. HLA typing was unavailable for some donors at each locus, so association tests used only the typed subset. A cluster of highly shared sequence variants was judged likely to be a technical artifact of the sequencing pipeline. Across donors, most TCR sequences were observed very rarely, whereas some public TCRs were present in many individuals. According to a later analysis, TCR association rates differed among HLA loci, with DRB1 alleles showing the most associated TCRs and HLA-C alleles showing the fewest. Broadly in line with IMGT annotations, most TCR beta V segments showed up in productive rearrangements about 87% or about 30% of the time in an earlier analysis of approximately 600 of the donors. In a later analysis, around 15,000 TCR beta sequences were associated with specific HLA alleles at a false discovery rate of 0.05. In a later genetic analysis, a missense DCLRE1C variant was associated with V-gene and J-gene trimming of TCR beta chains, and the association was replicated in an independent cohort. A later analysis reported that several top co-occurrence clusters appeared linked to parvovirus B19, influenza, CMV and Epstein-Barr virus.

Points on this clone: This clone's antigen is unknown. No base-level quality is on record; no much larger clone is a single base apart.

To prepare the library, the immunoSEQ multiplex PCR assay was applied. The multiplex PCR relied on a mix of 60 forward primers for TCR Vbeta segments and 13 reverse primers for TCR Jbeta segments. The CDR3 region of rearranged TCR beta genes was amplified from genomic DNA by a multiplex PCR assay. The Illumina HiSeq System was used to sequence the amplified TCR beta libraries as 87-base-pair reads. The published analysis was carried out like this. A later analysis tallied around 82 million unique TCR beta chains across the 666 repertoires, and roughly 11 million of those chains were shared by two or more donors. Raw reads were error-corrected and collapsed into unique sequences by a nearest-neighbor algorithm in which closely related sequences were merged to remove PCR and sequencing errors. V, D and J gene segments were assigned by aligning CDR3 sequences to IMGT reference sequences. Each retained sequence needed at least a six-nucleotide match to both a V gene segment and a J gene segment. Rearrangements were called productive when the CDR3 lacked stop codons and stayed in frame with V and J; all others were non-productive. Following IMGT convention, CDR3 was defined as the stretch from the second conserved V-encoded cysteine to the conserved J-encoded phenylalanine. The earlier analysis of a few hundred of the donors excluded sequences that lacked an unambiguous match to a single V gene segment. An earlier analysis of a few hundred of the donors classified V segments as functional when productive rearrangements were above 56.7% and as segregating when the standard deviation between donors was above 5%. A statistical classification framework was developed to diagnose cytomegalovirus status using the catalog of TCR beta chain sequences. A later analysis assigned V and J genes by comparing TCR nucleotide sequences with IMGT/GENE-DB human TR gene sequences. Using the TCRdist pipeline, a later analysis assigned CDR3 sequences along with most-parsimonious VDJ recombination scenarios. A later analysis defined each TCR beta chain by its CDR3 amino acid sequence plus V-gene family, and excluded reads lacking a unique V-gene family. To address suspected cross-contamination and a sequencing artifact, a later analysis removed around 590 highly shared, low-generation-probability nucleotide sequences. For each public chain, a later analysis derived a clonal expansion index from normalized ranks of inferred template counts within each repertoire. A later analysis computed generation probabilities with a VDJ recombination model fitted to out-of-frame rearrangements, and checked the results against IGoR. Hypergeometric tests were used in a later analysis to score TCR-TCR, TCR-HLA and TCR-CMV co-occurrence, with a repertoire-size bias correction applied to the TCR pairs. False discovery rates were estimated in a later analysis by permuting HLA or CMV assignments 20 times. In a later analysis, co-occurring TCRs were grouped with DBSCAN, and TCRdist sequence similarity was added when clustering was performed within HLA-allele-positive subsets. For co-occurrence clustering, repertoires with fewer than 30,000 or more than 120,000 public chains were excluded, along with several repertoires with anomalous nucleotide sharing. This immuneACCESS table, as held by TCRdb, lists in-frame sequences with V and J called but not all clones. Of the missing ones, under half trace to an unresolved V gene in checked studies; the others have no known cause. V and J calls and clone size come straight from that table; D and trimming were deduced from the DNA. This sample holds some 110,000 clones; more than 65% were observed only once. The top ten constitute about 3.5% of the sample.

The CDR3 holds 14 amino acids from the cysteine to the phenylalanine. Only the CDR3 portion is preserved as DNA: 42 bases, with reading frame beginning at the first base. Trimming removed 7 bases from V and 0 bases from J, leaving 7 bases between the germline ends. CDR1 is given as MRHNA and CDR2 as SNTAGT, both from the germline V gene. The cohort comprised hundreds of healthy bone marrow donors. At the time of sampling, every cohort member was nominally healthy, though immune exposures that went unrecorded were likely present. The donor was CMV seronegative and was included in the group of a few hundred seronegative cohort members. Each donor provided a peripheral blood sample, and peripheral blood mononuclear cells were used for TCR beta sequencing. The Qiagen DNeasy Blood Extraction Kit was used to extract genomic DNA from the blood cell samples.

The V and J genes are TRBV6-4 and TRBJ2-6; the D gene is unclear. The receptor was derived from a man younger than 40 in good health and CMV-seronegative. Sample: PBMCs. The DNA is TGTGCCAGCATAGCCAGCTCTGGGGCCAACGTCCTGACTTTC. It encodes CASIASSGANVLTF.